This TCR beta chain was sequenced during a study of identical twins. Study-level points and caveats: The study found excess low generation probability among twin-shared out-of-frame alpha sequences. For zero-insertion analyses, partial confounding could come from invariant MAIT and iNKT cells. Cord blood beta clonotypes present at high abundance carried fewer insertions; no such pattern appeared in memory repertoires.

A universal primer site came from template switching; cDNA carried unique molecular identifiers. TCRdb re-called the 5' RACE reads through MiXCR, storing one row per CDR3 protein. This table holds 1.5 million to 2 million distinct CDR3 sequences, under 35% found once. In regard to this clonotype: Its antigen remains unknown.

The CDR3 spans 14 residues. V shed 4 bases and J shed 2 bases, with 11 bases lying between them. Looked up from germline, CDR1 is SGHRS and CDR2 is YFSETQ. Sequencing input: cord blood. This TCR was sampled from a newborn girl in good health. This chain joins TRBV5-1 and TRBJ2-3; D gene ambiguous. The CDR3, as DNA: TGCGCCAGCAGCGTAACAAGCCCCACAGATACGCAGTATTTT. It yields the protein CASSVTSPTDTQYF.